The 22 T cell receptor beta chains listed next were all sequenced from one sample in a study of regulatory T cells in long-lasting Graves disease. Arm-PCR with iRepertoire HTBI primers amplified the CDR3 regions for these TCR beta libraries. TCRdb recomputed calls from the multiplex PCR reads with MiXCR, one row per CDR3 protein. The sample consists of approximately 400,000 distinct CDR3 sequences, over 12% of them appearing once. Time point denoted: newly diagnosed GD, antithyroid drugs for less than 3 months. PBMC RNA served as the TCR library source. These data were also reused for a study on T cells in Graves' hyperthyroidism and ophthalmopathy.

The input for sequencing was peripheral blood mononuclear cells (PBMCs), taken at new diagnosis, from a patient treated with antithyroid drugs. The receptors were sampled from a woman between 40 and 50 years old with Graves disease.

The V and J genes are TRBV10-3 and TRBJ1-2; TRBD1 agrees at 7 bases. Germline CDR1 ENHRY, CDR2 SYGVKD. This CDR3 has 13 amino acids. V dropped 10 bases and J dropped 3; count of bases not matched to a gene: 8. The CDR3 is CATRNQGDYGYTF. The CDR3 region has the DNA TGTGCCACCCGAAATCAGGGGGACTATGGCTACACCTTC.

This clonotype was counted ten times or more. The chain employs TRBV29-1 and TRBJ2-5; D could derive from TRBD1 or TRBD2 (6 bases each). Per germline, CDR1 SQVTM and CDR2 ANQGSEA. Trimming took off 7 bases at V and 5 bases at J, with 17 bases between the two ends. CDR3 length: 13 residues. The CDR3 loop reads CSGAGHQGETQYF. CDR3 sequence (DNA): TGCAGCGGCGCGGGACACCAAGGGGAGACCCAGTACTTC.

This clonotype was seen at least ten times. This chain connects TRBV28 to TRBJ2-1, with TRBD1 identical over 10 bases. J lost 7 bases, V lost 6 bases, and 6 bases had no gene match. The CDR3 spans 14 residues. Germline V gene sequence: CDR1 MDHEN, CDR2 SYDVKM. The CDR3 loop is CASSRGTGVNEQFF. CDR3 DNA sequence: TGTGCCAGCAGCCGGGGGACAGGGGTGAATGAGCAGTTCTTC.

In regard to this clonotype: This probably arose from a read error, given a far larger clone one base away. The chain links TRBV11-3 to TRBJ2-1; 9 bases are a match to TRBD2. Germline CDR1 reads SGHNT; CDR2 reads YENEEA. The CDR3 consists of 14 residues. The CDR3 region has the DNA TGTGCCAGCGGCTTAGCGGGAGCGGGGAATGAGCAGTTCTTC. Its translation: CASGLAGAGNEQFF.

This clonotype was seen at least ten times. The rearrangement links TRBV14 to TRBJ2-7; 8 bases are shared with TRBD1. This CDR3 spans 17 amino acids. Germline-derived CDR1 and CDR2 are SGHDN and FVKESK. V shed 4 bases, J shed 0 bases, and the junction held 11 bases outside the gene matches. The CDR3 DNA follows: TGTGCCAGCAGCCCCCTAAGGGGGACAGGTTACTCCTACGAGCAGTACTTC. Encoded protein: CASSPLRGTGYSYEQYF.

This clonotype has ten or more counts. The V call is TRBV7-9, the J call TRBJ2-5; D not certain. V lost 1 base to trimming and J lost 5 bases, with 8 bases between them. Germline V lookup: CDR1 SEHNR, CDR2 FQNEAQ (reference sequence). The CDR3 has 13 amino acids. CDR3 in DNA: TGTGCCAGCAGCTTAGAGGGCTACGAGACCCAGTACTTC. This codes for CASSLEGYETQYF.

The V and J genes are TRBV6-1 and TRBJ1-1; 9 nucleotides agree with TRBD1. The CDR3 is 17 amino acids. After removal of 5 bases from V and 2 bases from J, the junction contained 12 bases not matched to a gene. Germline-derived CDR1 and CDR2 are MNHNS and SASEGT. Here the CDR3 DNA reads TGTGCCAGCAGTCAAACTCCGGGACAGGGATTAAACACTGAAGCTTTCTTT. This translates into CASSQTPGQGLNTEAFF.

As regards this clonotype: This likely stems from a read error, as it lies one base from a far larger clone. The chain combines TRBV5-4 with TRBJ2-7; possible D gene TRBD2, 6 bases. The CDR3 consists of 12 residues. Germline lookup yields CDR1 SGHNT and CDR2 YYREEE (reference sequence). The DNA for the CDR3 is TGTGCCAGCAGCGGACTAAACTACGTGCAGTACTTC. It translates to CASSGLNYVQYF.

Notes on this clonotype: One junction end disagrees with the germline gene, perhaps due to a read error. The gene calls are TRBV18 and TRBJ1-1; D remains ambiguous. CDR3 length: 14 amino acids. Germline CDR1 reads KGHSH; CDR2 reads LQKENI. CDR3 sequence: CASSPLARNTEAFF. For the CDR3, the DNA is TGTGCCAGCTCACCGCTGGCCAGGAACACTGAAGCATTCTTT.

This clonotype was seen at least ten times. A junction end diverges from the germline sequence, so it may reflect a read error. V gene TRBV9 combines with J gene TRBJ2-3; 9 bases fit TRBD2. CDR3 length equals 16 residues. Germline CDR1 reads SGDLS; CDR2 reads YYNGEE. CDR3 region: CASSVDPGTSRDTQYF. CDR3 in DNA: TGTGCCAGCAGCGTAGACCCCGGGACTAGCAGAGATACGCAGTATTTT.

This clonotype was observed at least ten times. The V and J genes are TRBV5-5 and TRBJ2-1; 15 positions agree with TRBD2. There are 19 residues in the CDR3. V trimming: 1 base; J trimming: 3 bases; junction bases outside the gene matches: 8. Germline CDR1 reads SGHKS; CDR2 reads YYEKEE (reference sequence). CDR3 loop: CASSLSGLAGGPGYNEQFF. The DNA of the CDR3 is TGTGCCAGCAGCTTGTCTGGACTAGCGGGAGGGCCGGGCTACAATGAGCAGTTCTTC.

This clonotype was seen many times. DNA for the CDR3: TGTGCCAGCAGCTCTCCCTTGGGTAGCGCCACCACAGATACGCAGTATTTT. The encoded protein is CASSSPLGSATTDTQYF. The J gene is TRBJ2-3, the V gene TRBV11-3; D is possibly TRBD2 (5 bases). The CDR3 is 17 residues long. Trimming removed 4 bases from V and 2 bases from J, with 19 bases in between. The germline V gene has CDR1 SGHNT and CDR2 YENEEA.

This clonotype was found many times. V is TRBV7-9 and J is TRBJ1-2, with unresolved D. The CDR3 runs to 13 residues. From germline, CDR1 is SEHNR and CDR2 FQNEAQ (reference sequence). V dropped 6 bases and J dropped 3 bases, with 11 bases sitting between them. The CDR3 protein is CASSHKGDYGYTF. CDR3 nucleotide sequence: TGTGCCAGCAGTCACAAGGGAGACTATGGCTACACCTTC.

The gene calls are TRBV6-5 and TRBJ1-1; possible D gene TRBD1, 6 bases. Germline values: CDR1 MNHEY, CDR2 SVGAGI. Trimming took off 2 bases at V and 2 bases at J, with 21 bases between the two ends. CDR3 size: 18 residues. CDR3 DNA: TGTGCCAGCAGTTACCCTGGACAGAGTTTCTCCCCAAACACTGAAGCTTTCTTT. It translates to CASSYPGQSFSPNTEAFF.

This clonotype was observed many times. CDR3: CASSLSSWTGRPDTQYF. The DNA for the CDR3 is TGTGCCAGCAGCTTAAGTTCCTGGACAGGGCGGCCAGATACGCAGTATTTT. The chain couples TRBV11-3 to TRBJ2-3, with 8 bases aligning to TRBD1. CDR1 and CDR2 from the germline V gene are SGHNT and YENEEA. With V trimmed by 2 bases and J by 4 bases, 11 bases remained unmatched. CDR3 size: 17 residues.

This clonotype turned up a few times. This chain links TRBV7-2 with TRBJ1-4; a possible D gene is TRBD1 (6 bases). V lost 1 base and J 15 bases, leaving 18 bases between the germline ends. This CDR3 has 14 amino acids. Germline lookup yields CDR1 SGHTA and CDR2 FQGNSA. The CDR3 sequence: CASSLDRSEGGLFF. Written as DNA, the CDR3 is TGTGCCAGCAGCTTAGATCGTTCGGAAGGGGGGTTGTTTTTT.

Notes on this clonotype: A read error may account for a junction end that differs from germline. This rearrangement joins TRBV7-8 to TRBJ2-7, with D unresolved. The germline V gene encodes CDR1 SGHVS and CDR2 FQNEAQ. CDR3 length equals 13 residues. CDR3 residues: CASGGSLGYEQHF. CDR3 nucleotide sequence: TGTGCCAGCGGTGGGTCTCTGGGGTACGAGCAGCACTTC.

This clonotype was observed a handful of times. A read error may produce the germline difference seen at one junction end. V gene TRBV7-2 combines with J gene TRBJ2-3; D is uncertain. The CDR3 has 14 residues. CDR1 is SGHTA, CDR2 FQGNSA, per germline. The CDR3, as DNA: TGTGCCAGCAGCTTAATACTATCCGCAGATACGCGGTATTTT. The encoded protein is CASSLILSADTRYF.

As regards this clonotype: A far larger clone is only one base removed, so a read error is likely. This chain links TRBV7-9 with TRBJ2-3, with TRBD2 matching 7 bases. Germline CDR1 SEHNR, CDR2 FQNEAQ (reference sequence). Germline trimming cut 3 bases from V and 4 bases from J; bases unmatched to any gene: 7. The CDR3 spans 15 residues. The CDR3 coding sequence is TGTGCCAGCAGCTTTGCGGCTAGCGGACCAGATACGCAGTATTTT. Translating it yields CASSFAASGPDTQYF. Full variable domain (rest looked up from reference TRBV7-9 and TRBJ2-3): DTGVSQNPRHKITKRGQNVTFRCDPISEHNRLYWYRQTLGQGPEFLTYFQNEAQLEKSRLLSDRFSAERPKGSFSTLEIQRTEQGDSAMYLCASSFAASGPDTQYFGPGTRLTVL.

This rearrangement joins TRBV3-1 to TRBJ2-1; TRBD2 aligns across 7 bases. Germline CDR1 reads LGHDT; CDR2 reads YNNKEL (reference sequence). This CDR3 has 17 residues. Trimming cost V 0 bases and J 10 bases; bases outside gene matches: 15. The CDR3 spells CASSQDRILAGVLEQFF. The CDR3 region has the DNA TGTGCCAGCAGCCAAGACAGGATCTTGGCGGGAGTTCTCGAGCAGTTCTTC.

This clonotype was counted a few times. This rearrangement joins TRBV28 to TRBJ2-7; D is undetermined. The CDR3 is made up of 15 amino acids. V gave up 2 bases and J gave up 5 bases, with 16 bases separating them. From germline, CDR1 is MDHEN and CDR2 SYDVKM. The CDR3 DNA follows: TGTGCCAGCAGTTTAGGCACGGCCGAAATCGACGAGCAGTACTTC. It codes for CASSLGTAEIDEQYF.

This clonotype was counted a few times. V gene TRBV5-4 combines with J gene TRBJ2-5, with TRBD1 as a possible D gene (6 bases). Trimming stripped 3 bases from V and 3 bases from J, with 18 bases between. From germline, CDR1 is SGHNT and CDR2 YYREEE (reference sequence). This CDR3 has 16 residues. The CDR3 sequence: CASSWQTGAGEETQYF. The CDR3 bases are TGTGCCAGCAGCTGGCAAACCGGGGCAGGGGAAGAGACCCAGTACTTC.